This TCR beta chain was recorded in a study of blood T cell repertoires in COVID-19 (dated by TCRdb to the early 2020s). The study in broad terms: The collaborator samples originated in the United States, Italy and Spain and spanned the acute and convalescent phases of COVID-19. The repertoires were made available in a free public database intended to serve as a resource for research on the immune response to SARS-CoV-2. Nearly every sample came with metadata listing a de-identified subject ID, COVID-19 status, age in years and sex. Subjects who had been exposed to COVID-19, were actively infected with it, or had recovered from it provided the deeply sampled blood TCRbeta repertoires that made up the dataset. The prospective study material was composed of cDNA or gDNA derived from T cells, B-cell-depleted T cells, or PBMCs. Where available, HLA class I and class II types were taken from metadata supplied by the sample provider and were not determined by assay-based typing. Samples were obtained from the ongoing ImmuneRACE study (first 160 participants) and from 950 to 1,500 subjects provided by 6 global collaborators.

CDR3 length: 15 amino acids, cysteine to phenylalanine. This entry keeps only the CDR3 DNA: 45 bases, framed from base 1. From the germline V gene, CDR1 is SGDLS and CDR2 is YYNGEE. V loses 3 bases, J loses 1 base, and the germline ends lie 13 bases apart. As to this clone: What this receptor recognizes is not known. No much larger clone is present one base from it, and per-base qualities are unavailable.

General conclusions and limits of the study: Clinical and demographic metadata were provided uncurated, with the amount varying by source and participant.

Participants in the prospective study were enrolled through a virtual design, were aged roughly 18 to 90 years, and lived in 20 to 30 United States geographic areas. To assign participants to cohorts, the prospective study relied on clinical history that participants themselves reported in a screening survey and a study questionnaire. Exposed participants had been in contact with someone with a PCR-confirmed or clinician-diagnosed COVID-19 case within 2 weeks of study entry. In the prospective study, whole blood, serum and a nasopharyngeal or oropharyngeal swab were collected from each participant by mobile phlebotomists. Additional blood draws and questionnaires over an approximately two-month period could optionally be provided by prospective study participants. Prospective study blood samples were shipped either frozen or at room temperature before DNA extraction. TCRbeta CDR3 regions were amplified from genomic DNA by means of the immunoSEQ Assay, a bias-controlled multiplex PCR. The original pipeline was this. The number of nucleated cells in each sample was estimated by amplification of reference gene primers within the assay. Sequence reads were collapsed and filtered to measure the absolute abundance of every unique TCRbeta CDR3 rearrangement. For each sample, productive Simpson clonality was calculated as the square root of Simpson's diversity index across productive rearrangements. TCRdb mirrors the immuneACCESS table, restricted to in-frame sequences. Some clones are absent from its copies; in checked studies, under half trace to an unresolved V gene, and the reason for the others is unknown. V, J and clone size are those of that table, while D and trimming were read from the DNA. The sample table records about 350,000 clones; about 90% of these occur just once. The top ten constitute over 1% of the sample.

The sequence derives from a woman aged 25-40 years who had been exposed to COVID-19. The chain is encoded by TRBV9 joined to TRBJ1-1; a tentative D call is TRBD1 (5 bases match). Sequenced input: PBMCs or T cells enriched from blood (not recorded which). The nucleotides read TGTGCCAGCAGCGGCGGGACGCTAGGGAACACTGAAGCTTTCTTT. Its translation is CASSGGTLGNTEAFF.